This T cell receptor beta chain was sequenced in a study of blood T cell repertoires in COVID-19. Study in general: Samples of COVID-19 (acute and convalescent) were obtained from the United States, Italy and Spain. From T cells, B-cell-depleted T cells, or PBMCs came the material, which was cDNA or gDNA.

The germline CDR1 and CDR2 sequences are LNHDA and SQIVND (reference sequence). With 7 bases clipped from V and 4 bases from J, the junction kept 11 bases outside the gene matches. The CDR3 length is 16 residues. Authors' data handling: Amplification from reference gene primers served as the basis for estimated nucleated cell counts. Produced via immunoSEQ multiplex PCR; TCRdb's table is partial and in-frame only. Clone size and the V and J calls come from that table; the DNA yielded D and trimming. In the table there are 410,000 or so clones, approximately 90% of which are singletons. The TCR sequence derives from a woman aged 25 to 39 with active or convalescent COVID-19. The J gene is TRBJ2-1, the V gene TRBV19; 9 bases are a match to TRBD1. Sequencing was performed on peripheral blood. CDR3 nucleotide sequence: TGTGCCAGTACAGAAACCGGGACAGGGAGATACAATGAGCAGTTCTTC. Its protein product is CASTETGTGRYNEQFF.